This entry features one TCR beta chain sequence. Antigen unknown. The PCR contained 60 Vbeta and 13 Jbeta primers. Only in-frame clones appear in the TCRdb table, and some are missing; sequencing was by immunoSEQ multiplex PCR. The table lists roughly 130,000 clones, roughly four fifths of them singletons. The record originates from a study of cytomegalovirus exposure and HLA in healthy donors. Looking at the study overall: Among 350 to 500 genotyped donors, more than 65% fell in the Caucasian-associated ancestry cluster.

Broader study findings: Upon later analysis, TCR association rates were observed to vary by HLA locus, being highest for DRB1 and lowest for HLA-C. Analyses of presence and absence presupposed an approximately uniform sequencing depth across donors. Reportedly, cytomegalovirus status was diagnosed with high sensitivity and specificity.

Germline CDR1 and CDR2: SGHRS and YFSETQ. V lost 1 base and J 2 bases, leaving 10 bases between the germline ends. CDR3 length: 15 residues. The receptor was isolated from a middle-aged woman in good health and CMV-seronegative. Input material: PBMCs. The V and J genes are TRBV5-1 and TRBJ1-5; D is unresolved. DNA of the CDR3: TGCGCCAGCAGCTTGAGAGGAGAAGGCAATCAGCCCCAGCATTTT. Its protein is CASSLRGEGNQPQHF.